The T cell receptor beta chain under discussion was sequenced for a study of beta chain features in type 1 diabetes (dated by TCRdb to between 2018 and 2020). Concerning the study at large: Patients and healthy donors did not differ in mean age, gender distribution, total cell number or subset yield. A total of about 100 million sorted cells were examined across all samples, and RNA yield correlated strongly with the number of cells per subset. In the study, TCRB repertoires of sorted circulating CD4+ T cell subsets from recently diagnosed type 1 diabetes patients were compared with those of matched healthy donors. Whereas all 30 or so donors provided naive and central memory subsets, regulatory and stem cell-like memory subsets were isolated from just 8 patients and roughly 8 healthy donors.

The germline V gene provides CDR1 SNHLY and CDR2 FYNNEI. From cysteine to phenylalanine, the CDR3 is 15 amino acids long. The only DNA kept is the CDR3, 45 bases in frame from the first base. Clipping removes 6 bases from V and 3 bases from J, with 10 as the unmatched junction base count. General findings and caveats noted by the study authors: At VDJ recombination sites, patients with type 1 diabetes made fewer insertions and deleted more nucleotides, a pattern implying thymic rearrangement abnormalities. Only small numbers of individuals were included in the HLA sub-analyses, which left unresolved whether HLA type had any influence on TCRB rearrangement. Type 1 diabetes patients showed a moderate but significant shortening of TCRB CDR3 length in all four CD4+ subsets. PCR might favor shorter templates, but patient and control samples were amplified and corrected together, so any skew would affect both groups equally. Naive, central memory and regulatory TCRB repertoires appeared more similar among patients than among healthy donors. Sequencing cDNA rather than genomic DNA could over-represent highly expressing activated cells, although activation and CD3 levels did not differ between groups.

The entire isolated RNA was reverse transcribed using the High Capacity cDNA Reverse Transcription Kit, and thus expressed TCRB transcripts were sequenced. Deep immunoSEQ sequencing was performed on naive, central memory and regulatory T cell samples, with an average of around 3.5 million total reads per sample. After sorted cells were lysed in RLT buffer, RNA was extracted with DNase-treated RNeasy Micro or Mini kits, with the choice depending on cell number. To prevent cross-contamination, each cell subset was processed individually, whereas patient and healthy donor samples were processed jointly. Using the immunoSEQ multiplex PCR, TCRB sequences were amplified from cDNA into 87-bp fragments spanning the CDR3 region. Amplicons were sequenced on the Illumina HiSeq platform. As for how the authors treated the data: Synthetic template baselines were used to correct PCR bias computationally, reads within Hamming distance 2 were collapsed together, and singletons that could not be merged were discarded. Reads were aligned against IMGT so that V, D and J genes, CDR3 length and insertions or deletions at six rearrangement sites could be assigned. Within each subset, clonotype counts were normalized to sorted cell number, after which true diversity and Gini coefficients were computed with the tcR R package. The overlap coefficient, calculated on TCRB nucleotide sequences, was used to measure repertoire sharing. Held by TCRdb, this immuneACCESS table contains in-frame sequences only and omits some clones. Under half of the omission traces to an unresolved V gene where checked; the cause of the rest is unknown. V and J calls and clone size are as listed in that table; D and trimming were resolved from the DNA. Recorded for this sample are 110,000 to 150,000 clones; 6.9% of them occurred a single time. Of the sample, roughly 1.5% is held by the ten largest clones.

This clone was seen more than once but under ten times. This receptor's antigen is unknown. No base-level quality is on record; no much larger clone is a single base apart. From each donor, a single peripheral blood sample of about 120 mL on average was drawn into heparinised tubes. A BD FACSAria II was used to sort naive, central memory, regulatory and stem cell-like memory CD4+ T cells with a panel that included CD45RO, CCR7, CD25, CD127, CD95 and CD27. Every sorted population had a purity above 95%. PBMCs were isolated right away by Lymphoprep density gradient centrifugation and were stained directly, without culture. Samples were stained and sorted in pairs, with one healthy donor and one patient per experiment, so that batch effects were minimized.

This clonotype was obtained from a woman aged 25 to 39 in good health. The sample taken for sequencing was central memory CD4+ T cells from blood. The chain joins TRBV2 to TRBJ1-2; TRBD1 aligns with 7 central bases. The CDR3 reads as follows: CASRANRGADYGYTF. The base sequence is TGTGCCAGCAGGGCCAACAGGGGCGCAGACTATGGCTACACCTTC.